These 26 T cell receptor beta chains were sequenced from one sample in a study of blood T cells in healthy people across ages. Next came a second PCR, run for about 6 to 12 cycles, which used a sample-barcoded 5' primer along with a J-beta primer mix. A single record per CDR3 protein comes from TCRdb applying MiXCR to the 5' RACE reads. Here the sample spans fewer than 1.5 million distinct CDR3 sequences, about 40% being singletons. Sequenced input: blood. The receptor set was obtained from a woman younger than 35 in good health.

The rearrangement joins TRBV4-1 to TRBJ1-2; unclear D gene. The CDR3 has 13 residues. V shed 0 bases and J shed 4 bases, with 6 bases lying between them. Germline CDR1 MGHRA, CDR2 YSYEKL. The CDR3 reads CASSQDPSYGYTF. In nucleotides, the CDR3 is TGCGCCAGCAGCCAAGATCCCTCCTATGGCTACACCTTC.

This chain uses TRBV5-1 with TRBJ2-1; TRBD1 matches at 9 bases. The V gene end was trimmed by 2 bases and the J gene end by 8 bases; junction bases not matched to a gene: 8. CDR1 and CDR2 from the germline V gene are SGHRS and YFSETQ. This CDR3 is 15 amino acids long. Here the CDR3 reads CASSFGTGSVDEQFF. The DNA of the CDR3 is TGCGCCAGCAGCTTCGGGACAGGGAGTGTCGATGAGCAGTTCTTC. The full variable domain, with the rest looked up from reference TRBV5-1 and TRBJ2-1, is KAGVTQTPRYLIKTRGQQVTLSCSPISGHRSVSWYQQTPGQGLQFLFEYFSETQRNKGNFPGRFSGRQFSNSRSEMNVSTLELGDSALYLCASSFGTGSVDEQFFGPGTRLTVL.

Concerning this clonotype: One end of the junction fails to match germline, which may point to a read error. The gene calls are TRBV27 and TRBJ1-1; TRBD1 matches 7 bases. This CDR3 region has 14 residues. Germline values: CDR1 MNHEY, CDR2 SMNVEV (reference sequence). The CDR3 spells CASKVQGQDTGAFF. DNA for the CDR3: TGTGCCAGCAAGGTACAGGGGCAGGACACTGGAGCTTTCTTT.

This clonotype was counted only a few times. This chain links TRBV4-1 with TRBJ1-2; D call uncertain. V shed 4 bases and J shed 0 bases, with 15 bases lying between them. Germline CDR1 reads MGHRA; CDR2 reads YSYEKL. CDR3 length: 16 residues. The DNA for the CDR3 is TGCGCCAGCAGCCGAGAAGACAAGCTACCTAACTATGGCTACACCTTC. The encoded protein is CASSREDKLPNYGYTF.

J is TRBJ2-5 and V is TRBV7-9; D ambiguous. Between the trimmed V and J ends, which lost 5 bases and 2 bases, there was a span of 9 bases. Germline CDR1 reads SEHNR; CDR2 reads FQNEAQ (reference sequence). This CDR3 spans 13 amino acids. This CDR3 reads CASSAVVQETQYF. CDR3 DNA: TGTGCCAGCAGCGCCGTGGTACAAGAGACCCAGTACTTC.

The chain employs TRBV6-2 or TRBV6-3 and TRBJ2-1; perhaps TRBD1 as D (7 bases). The CDR3 is 17 amino acids. With 6 bases removed from V and 4 bases from J, the gap between germline ends came to 22 bases. The V gene's germline CDR1 is MNHEY and CDR2 SVGEGT. The CDR3 spells CASRQGVLGGEYNEQFF. CDR3 DNA sequence: TGTGCCAGCAGGCAGGGGGTTCTGGGCGGGGAGTACAATGAGCAGTTCTTC.

The chain links TRBV29-1 to TRBJ2-7; 9 positions agree with TRBD1. Trimming cost V 6 bases and J 6 bases; bases outside gene matches: 9. Germline assignment: CDR1 SQVTM and CDR2 ANQGSEA. This CDR3 contains 13 residues. The CDR3 spells CSVVGTGISEQYF. CDR3 DNA: TGCAGCGTGGTAGGGACAGGGATTAGCGAGCAGTACTTC.

The chain has TRBV19 and TRBJ2-5, with a tentative D call TRBD1 (7 bases). Trimming removed 9 bases at V and 6 bases at J, with 17 bases between. In germline, CDR1 is LNHDA, CDR2 SQIVND (reference sequence). This CDR3 is 13 amino acids long. In nucleotides, the CDR3 is TGTGCCAGCAGGGGGAGGAGTGGAAAGACCCAGTACTTC. This gives the protein CASRGRSGKTQYF.

The sample holds a few counts of this clonotype. This rearrangement joins TRBV9 to TRBJ2-7; D is possibly TRBD1 (5 bases). CDR3 length: 15 residues. In germline, CDR1 is SGDLS, CDR2 YYNGEE. Trimming removed 3 bases at V and 3 bases at J, with 16 bases between. Written as DNA, the CDR3 is TGTGCCAGCAGCGGAGCCGCAGGGTCGATCTACGAGCAGTACTTC. Amino acids: CASSGAAGSIYEQYF.

The chain employs TRBV7-8 and TRBJ2-1, with D perhaps matching TRBD2 (5 bases). This CDR3 is built from 16 residues. In germline, CDR1 is SGHVS, CDR2 FQNEAQ. V dropped 5 bases and J dropped 3 bases, with 17 bases sitting between them. DNA of the CDR3: TGTGCCAGCAGCCCCCGTACTAGGGTCCTCTACAATGAGCAGTTCTTC. It translates to CASSPRTRVLYNEQFF.

There are a few counts of this clonotype. The V and J genes are TRBV18 and TRBJ2-4; 7 positions match TRBD1. Judging by the DNA end, TRBJ2-7 fits better; the J call may be wrong. The CDR3 is 16 residues long. In germline, CDR1 is KGHSH, CDR2 LQKENI. The CDR3 sequence is CASSPPTWDRGYEQYF. As DNA, the CDR3 is TGTGCCAGCTCACCACCTACGTGGGACAGAGGCTACGAGCAGTACTTC.

The CDR3 DNA sequence: TGTGCCAGCAGTCTCTCGAGAAGACAGCGCGGCTACACCTTC. Its protein product is CASSLSRRQRGYTF. The chain joins TRBV27 to TRBJ1-2; tentatively, D is TRBD1 (5 bases). CDR1 MNHEY and CDR2 SMNVEV come from the germline V gene (reference sequence). The V end lost 5 bases, the J end lost 8 bases, and 18 bases lay between the germline ends. The CDR3 is made up of 14 amino acids.

The J gene is TRBJ2-5, the V gene TRBV9, with D uncertain. The germline V gene has CDR1 SGDLS and CDR2 YYNGEE. The CDR3 runs to 15 residues. Trimming took off 4 bases at V and 2 bases at J, with 15 bases between the two ends. The CDR3 region is CASSFETGFQETQYF. CDR3 nucleotide sequence: TGTGCCAGCAGCTTCGAGACGGGCTTTCAAGAGACCCAGTACTTC.

J is TRBJ2-1 and V is TRBV7-2; D call uncertain. With 0 bases removed from V and 1 base from J, the gap between germline ends came to 7 bases. The CDR3 is 15 residues long. Looked up from germline, CDR1 is SGHTA and CDR2 is FQGNSA. CDR3: CASSLAAHSYNEQFF. DNA for the CDR3: TGTGCCAGCAGCTTAGCGGCACATTCCTACAATGAGCAGTTCTTC. The entire variable domain, with the rest obtained from reference TRBV7-2 and TRBJ2-1, is as follows: GAGVSQSPSNKVTEKGKDVELRCDPISGHTALYWYRQSLGQGLEFLIYFQGNSAPDKSGLPSDRFSAERTGGSVSTLTIQRTQQEDSAVYLCASSLAAHSYNEQFFGPGTRLTVL.

V usage is TRBV20-1 and J usage is TRBJ2-5, with a tentative D call TRBD2 (6 bases). This CDR3 is built from 16 residues. In germline, CDR1 is DFQATT, CDR2 SNEGSKA (reference sequence). V lost 0 bases to trimming and J lost 3 bases, with 17 bases between them. The CDR3, as DNA: TGCAGTGCTAGAGATCGGGTACGGGAGAGGGAAGAGACCCAGTACTTC. This encodes CSARDRVREREETQYF.

This clonotype was observed a few times. V and J are TRBV28 and TRBJ1-2, with 8 bases identical to TRBD1. The ends lost 6 bases at V and 7 bases at J; junction bases unmatched: 7. CDR3 length equals 13 residues. The V gene's germline CDR1 is MDHEN and CDR2 SYDVKM. The CDR3 protein is CASRAGGGVGYTF. The CDR3 DNA follows: TGTGCCAGCAGGGCAGGGGGCGGGGTTGGCTACACCTTC.

CDR3 loop: CSAGGWRVGHYGYTF. CDR3 DNA: TGCAGTGCTGGGGGGTGGAGGGTAGGTCACTATGGCTACACCTTC. This sequence joins TRBV20-1 and TRBJ1-2; tentative D call: TRBD1 (5 bases). Germline V CDR1 and CDR2: DFQATT, SNEGSKA (reference sequence). The CDR3 runs 15 residues. Trimming cost V 5 bases and J 3 bases, with 19 bases left between them.

The table lists this clonotype with a few counts. The V and J genes are TRBV5-1 and TRBJ1-2, with D unresolved. The CDR3 has 15 amino acids. V was pared by 0 bases and J by 1 base, with 10 bases between. Per germline, CDR1 SGHRS and CDR2 YFSETQ. Here the CDR3 DNA reads TGCGCCAGCAGCTTGGTTGAGGATTATAACTATGGCTACACCTTC. This translates into CASSLVEDYNYGYTF.

The chain joins TRBV6-5 to TRBJ1-5, with D tentatively TRBD1 (6 bases). Germline loops: CDR1 MNHEY, CDR2 SVGAGI. The V end lost 4 bases, the J end lost 6 bases, and 13 bases lay between the germline ends. The CDR3 extends over 14 amino acids. The CDR3 region has the DNA TGTGCCAGCAGTTCCTTGACAGGAATTCAGCCCCAGCATTTT. The encoded protein is CASSSLTGIQPQHF.

This clonotype was detected only a few times. The chain employs TRBV15 and TRBJ2-7; the D is unclear. With 8 bases removed from V and 3 bases from J, the gap between germline ends came to 8 bases. This CDR3 is built from 11 residues. CDR1 LNHNV and CDR2 YYDKDF come from the germline V gene (reference sequence). The CDR3 DNA follows: TGTGCCACCGGAGAGAACTACGAGCAGTACTTC. This translates into CATGENYEQYF.

In its sample, this clonotype was seen a few times. This chain connects TRBV2 to TRBJ2-7; no reliable D call. The CDR3 is 12 amino acids. The germline CDR1 and CDR2 sequences are SNHLY and FYNNEI. V shed 6 bases and J shed 2 bases, with 8 bases lying between them. CDR3 sequence reads: CASRGLAYEQYF. The CDR3 region has the DNA TGTGCCAGCAGAGGTCTAGCCTACGAGCAGTACTTC.

CDR3 sequence: CASNTGEWNGYTF. CDR3 DNA: TGTGCCAGCAACACAGGGGAATGGAATGGCTACACCTTC. The chain carries TRBV12-3 or TRBV12-4 and TRBJ1-2, with 7 bases aligning to TRBD1. J was trimmed by 6 bases and V by 7 bases; bases with no gene match: 8. This CDR3 region has 13 residues.

The V gene is TRBV20-1, the J gene TRBJ2-7, with D tentatively TRBD1 (6 bases). Trimming cost V 8 bases and J 0 bases, with 14 bases left between them. From germline, CDR1 is DFQATT and CDR2 SNEGSKA (reference sequence). The CDR3 is 13 residues long. The chain's CDR3 is CSLTDRPSYEQYF. As DNA, the CDR3 is TGCAGTCTGACGGACAGACCCTCCTACGAGCAGTACTTC.

About this clonotype itself: A much larger clone lies one base from this, so it may be a read error. The V and J genes are TRBV24-1 and TRBJ2-5; TRBD2 might be the D (5 bases). Germline CDR1 reads KGHDR; CDR2 reads SFDVKD. This CDR3 region has 11 residues. Between the trimmed V and J ends, which lost 5 bases and 5 bases, there was a span of 5 bases. The CDR3 loop is CATSAGETQYF. The CDR3 DNA reads as TGTGCCACCAGTGCGGGGGAGACCCAGTACTTC.

V usage is TRBV29-1 and J usage is TRBJ2-1; possible D gene TRBD2, 5 bases. The J call may be mistaken, given a closer DNA end match to TRBJ2-7. Germline V gene sequence: CDR1 SQVTM, CDR2 ANQGSEA. This CDR3 region has 12 residues. The CDR3 loop is CSTGGDYNEQYF. The CDR3 DNA follows: TGCAGCACCGGCGGAGACTACAATGAGCAGTACTTC.

The rearrangement links TRBV7-8 to TRBJ2-3; 7 nucleotides agree with TRBD1. Unmatched junction bases numbered 12, after V lost 5 bases and J lost 4 bases. The CDR3 is 16 amino acids. CDR1 is SGHVS and CDR2 is FQNEAQ in the germline V gene. The chain's CDR3 is CASSPTLRQGPDTQYF. CDR3 in DNA: TGTGCCAGCAGCCCTACACTCCGACAGGGACCAGATACGCAGTATTTT.